Following are 28 T cell receptor beta chains from one sample sequenced in a study of T-cell reconstitution after alpha-beta-depleted transplantation in children (dated by TCRdb to the mid-2010s). The treatment or condition label, as the study defines it: allogeneic hematopoietic cell transplantation with graft depleted of TCRalphabeta T cells and CD19 B cells. The method behind the library was PCR. The sequencer was an Illumina HiSeq 2500. TCR libraries were prepared with molecular barcoding, using unique molecular identifiers to normalize TCRbeta repertoire quantification. The public reads were run again by TCRdb, first through fastp at Q25 and then through MiXCR, and only productive beta chains were kept. All rows with the same CDR3 protein become a single entry with the most common DNA and genes. The sample table contains some 600,000 distinct CDR3 sequences; only one count was recorded for over 10% of them. The top ten clonotypes cover around 2% of the sample.

Sequenced material: PBMCs, mostly from graft donor cells, taken 360 days after TCRalphabeta/CD19-depleted stem cell transplant. These receptors were collected from a male patient aged 5 to 17 who had a stem cell transplant for acute myeloid leukemia, so the T cells may come from the graft donor.

This clonotype turned up a few times. The V call is TRBV21-1, the J call TRBJ2-1; the table's D call, TRBD1, has no DNA check behind it. TRBV21-1 is designated a pseudogene. The CDR3 has 11 amino acids. The CDR3 DNA reads TGTGCCAGCAGCAAAACTAACCCAGACAGCTTC. Amino acid sequence: CASSKTNPDSF.

The genes are TRBV4-3 and TRBJ2-2; 10 nucleotides align to TRBD2. The germline CDR1 and CDR2 sequences are LGHNA and YSLEER. V lost 3 bases and J lost 3; bases outside the gene matches: 10. The CDR3 runs 18 residues. The CDR3 region has the DNA TGCGCCAGCAGCCATCTAGCGGGAGCGGGCAGAGACACCGGGGAGCTGTTTTTT. Its translation: CASSHLAGAGRDTGELFF.

This chain connects TRBV28 to TRBJ2-3; 7 bases are shared with TRBD2. The CDR3 spans 15 residues. V shed 6 bases and J 1 base; nucleotides not matched to a gene: 7. Per the germline V gene, CDR1 is MDHEN and CDR2 is SYDVKM. The CDR3 nucleotides read TGTGCCAGCAGCCGGGGGGTAGGCGGCACAGATACGCAGTATTTT. It encodes CASSRGVGGTDTQYF.

There are a few counts of this clonotype. The chain recombines TRBV20-1 with TRBJ1-2, with D possibly matching TRBD1 (5 bases). V dropped 1 base and J dropped 5 bases, with 8 bases sitting between them. Germline CDR1 reads DFQATT; CDR2 reads SNEGSKA (reference sequence). There are 12 residues in the CDR3. CDR3 sequence reads: CSARGTKYGYTF. The CDR3 DNA reads as TGCAGTGCTAGAGGGACAAAATATGGCTACACCTTC.

This clonotype was detected many times. This chain uses TRBV20-1 with TRBJ2-5; tentatively, D is TRBD1 or TRBD2 (5 bases each). The CDR3 contains 15 residues. V gave up 3 bases and J gave up 0 bases, with 14 bases separating them. CDR1 and CDR2 (germline): DFQATT, SNEGSKA (reference sequence). CDR3 sequence reads: CSARTGTAYQETQYF. The DNA for the CDR3 is TGCAGTGCTAGGACTGGGACGGCGTACCAAGAGACCCAGTACTTC.

This clonotype was counted only a few times. The chain uses TRBV20-1 and TRBJ1-1, with D perhaps TRBD1 (5 bases). CDR3 length equals 11 residues. Germline V gene lookup returns CDR1 DFQATT and CDR2 SNEGSKA (reference sequence). Trimming shortened V by 6 bases and J by 10 bases, and 15 bases separated the two germline ends. The CDR3 region has the DNA TGCAGTGCACCCGGGACGCCCCCAGCTTTCTTT. Protein: CSAPGTPPAFF.

This clonotype was seen more than once but under ten times. The rearrangement links TRBV5-1 to TRBJ2-2; 7 bases are shared with TRBD2. The trim removed 0 bases at V and 2 bases at J, leaving 7 bases unmatched. Germline V lookup: CDR1 SGHRS, CDR2 YFSETQ. The CDR3 has 17 residues. The CDR3: CASSLGPGRTNTGELFF. CDR3 DNA sequence: TGCGCCAGCAGCTTGGGTCCCGGGAGGACCAACACCGGGGAGCTGTTTTTT.

A few counts support this clonotype. This chain joins TRBV4-3 and TRBJ2-6; D gene uncertain. V was clipped by 0 bases and J by 0 bases, with 15 bases between them. This CDR3 region has 19 residues. CDR1 is LGHNA, CDR2 YSLEER, per germline. CDR3 DNA sequence: TGCGCCAGCAGCCAAGATCCAGTACAGTTAAGCTCTGGGGCCAACGTCCTGACTTTC. As protein: CASSQDPVQLSSGANVLTF.

DNA of the CDR3: TGTGCCAGCAGCCCTTTTCCACGGAAAGAGACCCAGTACTTC. It yields the protein CASSPFPRKETQYF. The chain uses TRBV7-2 and TRBJ2-5; D not certain. The CDR3 consists of 14 residues. V lost 5 bases and J lost 3, with 13 bases in between. Germline CDR1 reads SGHTA; CDR2 reads FQGNSA.

This clonotype was counted many times. This chain connects TRBV24-1 to TRBJ2-1, with D tentatively TRBD1 (5 bases). CDR3 length equals 14 residues. Trimming shortened V by 1 base and J by 7 bases, and 10 bases separated the two germline ends. Germline lookup yields CDR1 KGHDR and CDR2 SFDVKD. The CDR3 DNA reads as TGTGCCACCAGTGATTTAGTGGCAGGGAATGAGCAGTTCTTC. Translation gives CATSDLVAGNEQFF.

The rearrangement joins TRBV6-1 to TRBJ1-4; D call uncertain. The CDR3 covers 15 residues. Germline V gives CDR1 MNHNS, CDR2 SASEGT. V was clipped by 5 bases and J by 0 bases, with 10 bases between them. The CDR3 loop reads CASSLSLSTNEKLFF. For the CDR3, the DNA is TGTGCCAGCAGTCTCTCCTTATCAACTAATGAAAAACTGTTTTTT.

This clonotype showed up just a few times. The rearrangement links TRBV12-3 or TRBV12-4 to TRBJ1-1; D is perhaps TRBD1 (6 bases). The CDR3 length is 13 residues. V lost 6 bases and J 7 bases, leaving 15 bases between the germline ends. The CDR3 region has the DNA TGTGCCAGCAGGGGTACAGGGAGGGGTGAAGCTTTCTTT. Protein: CASRGTGRGEAFF.

This clonotype was picked up many times. The rearrangement joins TRBV9 to TRBJ2-5; no clear D. The CDR3 extends over 13 amino acids. Trimming removed 3 bases at V and 3 bases at J, with 9 bases between. Germline CDR1 SGDLS, CDR2 YYNGEE. CDR3 sequence reads: CASSADGKETQYF. In DNA, the CDR3 is TGTGCCAGCAGCGCCGACGGTAAAGAGACCCAGTACTTC.

This clonotype was picked up many times. The genes are TRBV20-1 and TRBJ2-7; 10 bases are a match to TRBD1. Germline CDR1 DFQATT, CDR2 SNEGSKA (reference sequence). With V trimmed by 0 bases and J by 2 bases, 4 bases remained unmatched. The CDR3 runs to 15 residues. The CDR3 region has the DNA TGCAGTGCTAGAGATCAGGGGACAGGGGCCTACGAGCAGTACTTC. Translating it yields CSARDQGTGAYEQYF.

The chain carries TRBV29-1 and TRBJ2-6; the D is unclear. Germline CDR1 and CDR2: SQVTM and ANQGSEA. V was cut by 6 bases and J by 0 bases, with 6 bases left in between. The CDR3 is 13 amino acids. The CDR3, as DNA: TGCAGCGTCCCCGTCTCTGGGGCCAACGTCCTGACTTTC. Encoded protein: CSVPVSGANVLTF.

This clonotype was observed a handful of times. V gene TRBV29-1 combines with J gene TRBJ2-1; 7 nucleotides match TRBD1. The V segment lost 6 bases and the J segment 4 bases; nucleotides outside the gene matches: 15. Germline lookup yields CDR1 SQVTM and CDR2 ANQGSEA. The length of the CDR3 is 16 residues. The CDR3 protein is CSVPKPGQFIYNEQFF. The CDR3 bases are TGCAGCGTGCCGAAACCGGGACAGTTCATTTACAATGAGCAGTTCTTC.

This clonotype has a handful of counts. This chain links TRBV10-3 with TRBJ2-5; 9 bases align to TRBD2. Unmatched junction bases numbered 7, after V lost 3 bases and J lost 5 bases. CDR3 size: 15 residues. Germline V lookup: CDR1 ENHRY, CDR2 SYGVKD. The CDR3 coding sequence is TGTGCCATCAGTGATCCTAGCGGGATCCGGGAGACCCAGTACTTC. It codes for CAISDPSGIRETQYF.

V and J are TRBV28 and TRBJ2-7; the D is unclear. V dropped 4 bases and J dropped 0 bases, with 13 bases sitting between them. Germline CDR1 is MDHEN and CDR2 is SYDVKM. The CDR3 length is 15 residues. The CDR3 DNA reads TGTGCCAGCAGTTCGGACGGATATAGCTCCTACGAGCAGTACTTC. Translation: CASSSDGYSSYEQYF. Filled out from reference TRBV28 and TRBJ2-7, the complete variable domain reads DVKVTQSSRYLVKRTGEKVFLECVQDMDHENMFWYRQDPGLGLRLIYFSYDVKMKEKGDIPEGYSVSREKKERFSLILESASTNQTSMYLCASSSDGYSSYEQYFGPGTRLTVT.

This clonotype was seen a handful of times. This chain links TRBV7-8 with TRBJ2-3, with TRBD2 identical over 10 bases. V shed 5 bases, J shed 13 bases, and the junction held 18 bases outside the gene matches. The length of the CDR3 is 16 residues. CDR1 and CDR2 from the germline V gene are SGHVS and FQNEAQ. The CDR3 protein is CASSSGTSANAGKEYF. Written as DNA, the CDR3 is TGTGCCAGCAGCAGCGGGACTAGCGCGAATGCCGGGAAGGAGTATTTT.

On this clonotype itself: Its ends do not fully match the called genes, so a read error is possible. The gene calls are TRBV5-8 and TRBJ2-1; D perhaps matches TRBD2 (6 bases). This CDR3 spans 8 amino acids. Germline V CDR1 and CDR2: SGHTS, YDEGEE. For the CDR3, the DNA is TGTGCCAGCAGCTTCGGGGGCTTC. The encoded protein is CASSFGGF.

This clonotype has just a few counts. This chain connects TRBV7-3 to TRBJ2-3; no firm D call. Germline V gene lookup returns CDR1 SGHTA and CDR2 FQGTGA. The CDR3 spans 13 residues. The V end lost 5 bases, the J end lost 6 bases, and 12 bases lay between the germline ends. CDR3 nucleotides: TGTGCCAGCAGCCCCCCCTCTCTGGATACGCAGTATTTT. Its protein product is CASSPPSLDTQYF. Full variable domain (remainder filled in from reference TRBV7-3 and TRBJ2-3): GAGVSQTPSNKVTEKGKYVELRCDPISGHTALYWYRQSLGQGPEFLIYFQGTGAADDSGLPNDRFFAVRPEGSVSTLKIQRTERGDSAVYLCASSPPSLDTQYFGPGTRLTVL.

This clonotype has a handful of counts. CDR3 loop: CASSLATESSYNEQFF. The CDR3 bases are TGTGCCAGCAGCTTAGCGACGGAAAGCTCCTACAATGAGCAGTTCTTC. The chain joins TRBV7-9 to TRBJ2-1; D is uncertain. The CDR3 totals 16 residues. CDR1 and CDR2 (germline): SEHNR, FQNEAQ (reference sequence). V was shortened by 0 bases and J by 0 bases, with 9 bases between the two germline ends. The entire variable domain, with the rest obtained from reference TRBV7-9 and TRBJ2-1, is as follows: DTGVSQNPRHKITKRGQNVTFRCDPISEHNRLYWYRQTLGQGPEFLTYFQNEAQLEKSRLLSDRFSAERPKGSFSTLEIQRTEQGDSAMYLCASSLATESSYNEQFFGPGTRLTVL.

A few counts support this clonotype. The chain employs TRBV12-3 or TRBV12-4 and TRBJ2-1, with TRBD2 matching 7 bases. The CDR3 sequence is 18 residues long. Trimming at V came to 3 bases and at J to 0 bases, leaving 11 bases not matched to a gene. The CDR3 DNA reads as TGTGCCAGCAGTTTTTTGACGAGTAGCGGGTACTCCTACAATGAGCAGTTCTTC. Its protein is CASSFLTSSGYSYNEQFF.

This chain uses TRBV2 with TRBJ2-3; no reliable D call. The CDR3 covers 16 residues. CDR1 is SNHLY, CDR2 FYNNEI, per germline. The V and J ends lost 3 bases and 1 base respectively, with 14 bases between them. The CDR3 region has the DNA TGTGCCAGCAGTGACCCCGGCGCCGAGGGCACAGATACGCAGTATTTT. Translating gives CASSDPGAEGTDTQYF. The whole variable domain, remainder taken from reference TRBV2 and TRBJ2-3, is EPEVTQTPSHQVTQMGQEVILRCVPISNHLYFYWYRQILGQKVEFLVSFYNNEISEKSEIFDDQFSVERPDGSNFTLKIRSTKLEDSAMYFCASSDPGAEGTDTQYFGPGTRLTVL.

This clonotype was counted only a few times. This sequence joins TRBV6-5 and TRBJ2-7, with 14 bases aligning to TRBD2. The V gene's germline CDR1 is MNHEY and CDR2 SVGAGI. Germline trimming cut 0 bases from V and 3 bases from J; bases unmatched to any gene: 4. This CDR3 is 17 amino acids long. The CDR3 loop is CASSYSGLAGARYEQYF. CDR3 nucleotides: TGTGCCAGCAGTTACTCGGGACTAGCGGGAGCTCGCTACGAGCAGTACTTC.

The sample holds many counts of this clonotype. The chain has TRBV19 and TRBJ1-1, with a tentative D call TRBD1 (5 bases). In germline, CDR1 is LNHDA, CDR2 SQIVND (reference sequence). Trimming cost V 5 bases and J 4 bases, with 17 bases left between them. The CDR3 has 15 residues. This CDR3 is CASSLLGRQSTEAFF. The CDR3 nucleotides are TGTGCCAGTAGTCTCTTGGGACGCCAGAGCACTGAAGCTTTCTTT.

The CDR3 DNA follows: TGCAGCGTAGAGACAGGGGTTACCTACGAGCAGTACTTC. This sequence encodes CSVETGVTYEQYF. This chain uses TRBV29-1 with TRBJ2-7; 8 bases agree with TRBD1. Per the germline V gene, CDR1 is SQVTM and CDR2 is ANQGSEA. J was trimmed by 2 bases and V by 6 bases; bases with no gene match: 6. The CDR3 has 13 amino acids.

Many counts were recorded for this clonotype. This chain connects TRBV20-1 to TRBJ2-3; D is perhaps TRBD2 (5 bases). Germline loops: CDR1 DFQATT, CDR2 SNEGSKA (reference sequence). The CDR3 is 16 amino acids. Trimming left V 0 bases short and J 4 bases short, with 17 bases between. As DNA, the CDR3 is TGCAGTGCTAGAGATTTAAGAGGGAGAGCCCCAGATACGCAGTATTTT. Protein product: CSARDLRGRAPDTQYF.